Below, 24 T cell receptor beta chains from the same sample are listed, as sequenced in a study of shared clonotypes between healthy human individuals. Measured with immunoSEQ multiplex PCR; TCRdb has only the in-frame clones, and not every one. The repertoire includes about 2.3 million clones, just over 90% of them detected once, and about 0.39% sits in the top ten. The sequenced sample consisted of naive CD4+ T cells from PBMCs. Indicated subset: CD45RA+ positively selected. The receptors derive from a man younger than 30 in good health. Some clones in this sample may be carry-over from other donors' samples.

This clone was seen a single time. V and J are TRBV11-2 and TRBJ2-7; tentatively, D is TRBD2 (6 bases). The ends were cut back, 1 base at V and 6 bases at J, with 13 bases in the middle. Germline values: CDR1 SGHAT, CDR2 FQNNGV. The CDR3 runs to 14 residues. CDR3: CASSLGRARGEQYF. CDR3 bases: TGTGCCAGCAGCTTAGGGAGGGCGAGGGGCGAGCAGTACTTC.

J is TRBJ2-1 and V is TRBV9, with no clear D. The CDR3 contains 16 residues. V lost 0 bases and J lost 0, with 10 bases in between. Germline loops: CDR1 SGDLS, CDR2 YYNGEE. CDR3 DNA sequence: TGTGCCAGCAGCGTAGTAGGCCTGAGCTCCTACAATGAGCAGTTCTTC. This gives the protein CASSVVGLSSYNEQFF.

The chain employs TRBV5-1 and TRBJ1-3; 8 bases map to TRBD1. Per the germline V gene, CDR1 is SGHRS and CDR2 is YFSETQ. The junction had 11 bases not matched to a gene; V was cut back by 4 bases and J by 2 bases. The CDR3 runs 17 residues. For the CDR3, the DNA is TGCGCCAGCAGCCCAAACCCCCAGACAGGGGCTGGAAACACCATATATTTT. This translates into CASSPNPQTGAGNTIYF.

The rearrangement links TRBV11-2 to TRBJ2-1, with 14 bases lining up with TRBD2. V lost 5 bases to trimming and J lost 0 bases; unmatched junction nucleotides: 6. The CDR3 extends over 18 amino acids. CDR1 SGHAT and CDR2 FQNNGV come from the germline V gene. CDR3 sequence (DNA): TGTGCCAGCAGCACAATTGGACTAGCGGGAGGCTCCTACAATGAGCAGTTCTTC. Its protein is CASSTIGLAGGSYNEQFF.

The rearrangement uses TRBV5-4 and TRBJ2-3, with 9 bases that match TRBD1. Germline V gene sequence: CDR1 SGHNT, CDR2 YYREEE (reference sequence). Trimming cost V 4 bases and J 3 bases; bases outside gene matches: 9. The CDR3 has 16 amino acids. The CDR3 is CASSPTAGQGTDTQYF. CDR3 in DNA: TGTGCCAGCAGCCCTACCGCGGGACAGGGTACAGATACGCAGTATTTT.

The chain carries TRBV7-6 and TRBJ2-2; D gene unclear. Germline CDR1 is SGHVS and CDR2 is FNYEAQ. CDR3 size: 15 residues. Trimming shortened V by 5 bases and J by 2 bases, and 12 bases separated the two germline ends. Here the CDR3 reads CASSPTERNTGELFF. The CDR3 DNA reads as TGTGCCAGCAGCCCCACCGAGAGAAACACCGGGGAGCTGTTTTTT.

The rearrangement joins TRBV7-2 to TRBJ2-1; the D gene is possibly TRBD1 (5 bases). The CDR3 runs 14 residues. Trimming stripped 4 bases from V and 13 bases from J, with 20 bases between. Germline lookup yields CDR1 SGHTA and CDR2 FQGNSA. The CDR3 sequence: CASSSDIRIRVQFF. DNA of the CDR3: TGTGCCAGCAGCTCGGACATTCGAATCAGAGTACAGTTCTTC.

This chain uses TRBV7-9 with TRBJ1-2; D not resolved. The CDR3 has 15 amino acids. The V gene lost 1 base and the J gene lost 4 bases, with 13 bases spanning the gap. In germline, CDR1 is SEHNR, CDR2 FQNEAQ (reference sequence). CDR3 coding DNA: TGTGCCAGCAGCTTAGGTCAAGGGCTAACCTATGGCTACACCTTC. Translation gives CASSLGQGLTYGYTF.

The chain joins TRBV25-1 to TRBJ2-3, with D tentatively TRBD1 (5 bases). The CDR3 length is 17 residues. V lost 2 bases to trimming and J lost 3 bases, with 18 bases between them. Germline loops: CDR1 MGHDK, CDR2 SYGVNS. The chain's CDR3 is CASSEATAGKWTDTQYF. The CDR3 DNA is TGTGCCAGCAGTGAAGCGACCGCAGGGAAGTGGACAGATACGCAGTATTTT.

A remark on this clone: The same CDR3 can be traced to other DNA sequences in this sample. The rearrangement joins TRBV5-1 to TRBJ2-3; D remains unclear. Germline CDR1 and CDR2: SGHRS and YFSETQ. The CDR3 has 13 amino acids. V was trimmed by 4 bases and J by 0 bases, leaving 6 bases between them. CDR3 residues: CASSPTSTDTQYF. CDR3 DNA: TGCGCCAGCAGCCCCACTAGCACAGATACGCAGTATTTT.

The chain combines TRBV5-1 with TRBJ1-5, with a weak D call TRBD1 (6 bases). The CDR3 is made up of 13 amino acids. Germline CDR1 SGHRS, CDR2 YFSETQ. Trimming removed 4 bases from V and 6 bases from J, with 11 bases in between. The CDR3 here is CASSRGEGQPQHF. The CDR3 nucleotides read TGCGCCAGCAGCAGGGGGGAAGGTCAGCCCCAGCATTTT.

The chain couples TRBV7-9 to TRBJ2-7, with TRBD1 as a possible D gene (5 bases). V lost 2 bases and J lost 5, with 13 bases in between. This CDR3 contains 14 residues. Germline V lookup: CDR1 SEHNR, CDR2 FQNEAQ (reference sequence). CDR3 nucleotides: TGTGCCAGCAGCTTAATGTCAGGGCTCGACGAGCAGTACTTC. Its translation: CASSLMSGLDEQYF.

Regarding this clone: The same CDR3 arises from other DNA sequences in this sample as well. V and J are TRBV29-1 and TRBJ2-5, with D perhaps matching TRBD1 (6 bases). CDR1 is SQVTM, CDR2 ANQGSEA, per germline. Trimming pared 4 bases from V and 1 base from J, leaving 10 bases between. The CDR3 is 13 residues long. The CDR3 bases are TGCAGCGTTGGGTTCAGGGGCCAAGAGACCCAGTACTTC. Its protein is CSVGFRGQETQYF.

This clone appeared once. V gene TRBV7-8 combines with J gene TRBJ1-2, with D maybe TRBD1 (5 bases). The CDR3 consists of 13 residues. Germline CDR1 reads SGHVS; CDR2 reads FQNEAQ. The V end was cut by 6 bases, the J end by 7 bases, with 15 bases between. For the CDR3, the DNA is TGTGCCAGCAGTGCCGGGACGGAGCCTGGCTACACCTTC. The encoded protein is CASSAGTEPGYTF.

The chain joins TRBV28 to TRBJ1-3; 7 positions match TRBD1. The CDR3 sequence is 17 residues long. The germline V gene has CDR1 MDHEN and CDR2 SYDVKM. The junction had 11 bases not matched to a gene; V was cut back by 6 bases and J by 0 bases. The CDR3 DNA sequence: TGTGCCAGCAGGGCGACGACAGGGTTCACCTCTGGAAACACCATATATTTT. Protein: CASRATTGFTSGNTIYF.

This chain connects TRBV29-1 to TRBJ1-1, with 7 bases fitting TRBD1. The CDR3 is made up of 13 amino acids. V was pared by 6 bases and J by 0 bases, with 4 bases of the junction left unmatched. Germline lookup yields CDR1 SQVTM and CDR2 ANQGSEA. CDR3 loop: CSVAGQLNTEAFF. CDR3 coding DNA: TGCAGCGTCGCGGGACAGCTGAACACTGAAGCTTTCTTT.

CDR3 sequence reads: CASSLRGGFPYEQYF. As DNA, the CDR3 is TGTGCCAGCAGTTTAAGGGGAGGTTTCCCCTACGAGCAGTACTTC. The gene calls are TRBV28 and TRBJ2-7; tentative D call: TRBD2 (6 bases). Germline-derived CDR1 and CDR2 are MDHEN and SYDVKM. The CDR3 spans 15 residues. The V gene lost 2 bases and the J gene lost 2 bases, with 13 bases spanning the gap.

This chain connects TRBV7-2 to TRBJ1-1, with 8 bases identical to TRBD1. J was trimmed by 6 bases and V by 4 bases; bases with no gene match: 7. Germline V gene data show CDR1 as SGHTA and CDR2 as FQGNSA. This CDR3 is built from 14 residues. In DNA form, the CDR3 reads TGTGCCAGCAGCTCCCAGGGGGCAGGCGCTGAAGCTTTCTTT. Its translation is CASSSQGAGAEAFF.

This chain uses TRBV4-2 with TRBJ2-7, with 10 nucleotides matching TRBD2. Germline CDR1 and CDR2: LGHNA and YNFKEQ. V shed 5 bases, J shed 6 bases, and the junction held 19 bases outside the gene matches. This CDR3 has 18 amino acids. The CDR3 DNA is TGTGCCAGCAGCACGCCGGCCTGGGGACTAGCGAGTAGTGGCGAGCAGTACTTC. This codes for CASSTPAWGLASSGEQYF.

This clone was recorded once. This chain uses TRBV29-1 with TRBJ2-3, with D perhaps assigned TRBD1 or TRBD2 (5 bases each). This CDR3 comprises 14 residues. CDR1 and CDR2 from the germline V gene are SQVTM and ANQGSEA. With 7 bases removed from V and 2 bases from J, the gap between germline ends came to 16 bases. This CDR3 reads CSAVRDPYTDTQYF. Here the CDR3 DNA reads TGCAGCGCCGTTAGGGACCCCTACACAGATACGCAGTATTTT.

The genes are TRBV14 and TRBJ2-5, with D unclear. V lost 4 bases to trimming and J lost 2 bases, with 11 bases between them. Germline CDR1 and CDR2: SGHDN and FVKESK. The CDR3 sequence is 14 residues long. The chain's CDR3 is CASSLPGRQETQYF. As DNA, the CDR3 is TGTGCCAGCAGCCTCCCTGGCAGACAAGAGACCCAGTACTTC.

The count of this clone is one. V is TRBV27 and J is TRBJ2-3, with 9 nucleotides matching TRBD2. The V gene's germline CDR1 is MNHEY and CDR2 SMNVEV (reference sequence). J gave up 2 bases and V 1 base, and 4 bases lay outside the gene matches. The CDR3 runs to 16 residues. The CDR3 bases are TGTGCCAGCAGTTTATGGGGACTAGCCAACACAGATACGCAGTATTTT. Its translation: CASSLWGLANTDTQYF.

The sample holds one count of this clone. This chain uses TRBV7-6 with TRBJ2-7; 12 bases map to TRBD2. Germline CDR1 is SGHVS and CDR2 is FNYEAQ. Losses at the gene ends were 5 bases for V and 4 bases for J; bases not matched to a gene: 6. This CDR3 comprises 15 residues. The CDR3 DNA follows: TGTGCCAGCAGCCGGACTAGCGGGGCCTTTTACGAGCAGTACTTC. Its translation: CASSRTSGAFYEQYF.

This sequence joins TRBV30 and TRBJ2-2; 12 bases map to TRBD2. Germline V gene data show CDR1 as GTSNPN and CDR2 as SVGIG (reference sequence). Trimming at V came to 3 bases and at J to 6 bases, leaving 5 bases not matched to a gene. The CDR3 loop spans 15 amino acids. The CDR3 DNA reads as TGTGCCTGGAGAGCCGGGACTAGCGGGCCCGGGGAGCTGTTTTTT. Residues: CAWRAGTSGPGELFF.